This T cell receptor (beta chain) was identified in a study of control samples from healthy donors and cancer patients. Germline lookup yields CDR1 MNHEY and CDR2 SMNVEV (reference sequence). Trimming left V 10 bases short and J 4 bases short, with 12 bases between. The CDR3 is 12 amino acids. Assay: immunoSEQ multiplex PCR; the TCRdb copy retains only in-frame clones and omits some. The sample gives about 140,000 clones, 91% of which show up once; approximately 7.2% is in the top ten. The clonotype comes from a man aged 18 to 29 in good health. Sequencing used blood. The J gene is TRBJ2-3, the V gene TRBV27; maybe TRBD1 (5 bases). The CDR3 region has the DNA TGTGCCATTGGGGCATGGGCAGATACGCAGTATTTT. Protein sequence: CAIGAWADTQYF.